This passage covers 13 T cell receptor beta chains from one sample sequenced in a study of T cells in narcolepsy. Profiled with immunoSEQ multiplex PCR; TCRdb holds only in-frame clones, not every one. The table records fewer than 30,000 clones, roughly 86% of them present only once. The sample comprised CD45RA- memory CD4+ T cells from PBMCs. The receptors shown here come from a human donor with narcolepsy.

The chain carries TRBV4-2 and TRBJ1-5; D perhaps matches TRBD1 (6 bases). The CDR3 consists of 16 residues. Germline CDR1 and CDR2: LGHNA and YNFKEQ. Trimming took off 4 bases at V and 1 base at J, with 14 bases between the two ends. Written as DNA, the CDR3 is TGTGCCAGCAGCCTAACACAGGGTGTAAGCAATCAGCCCCAGCATTTT. Its protein is CASSLTQGVSNQPQHF.

The chain is built from TRBV6-5 and TRBJ2-7; 11 bases map to TRBD1. CDR3 length: 13 residues. The germline V gene encodes CDR1 MNHEY and CDR2 SVGAGI. After removal of 6 bases from V and 2 bases from J, the junction contained 0 bases not matched to a gene. CDR3: CASRDRGPYEQYF. The CDR3 DNA reads as TGTGCCAGCAGGGACAGGGGGCCCTACGAGCAGTACTTC.

This rearrangement joins TRBV2 to TRBJ2-5; D remains ambiguous. CDR1 and CDR2 from the germline V gene are SNHLY and FYNNEI. V lost 7 bases and J lost 2, with 11 bases in between. This CDR3 has 13 residues. CDR3 bases: TGTGCCAGCACCGCACGGCTACAAGAGACCCAGTACTTC. This sequence encodes CASTARLQETQYF.

The rearrangement joins TRBV5-5 to TRBJ1-2; 8 positions agree with TRBD1. Trimming took 0 bases from V and 1 from J; bases not matched to a gene: 2. Germline V gives CDR1 SGHKS, CDR2 YYEKEE (reference sequence). The CDR3 runs 15 residues. CDR3 sequence: CASSLGDRINYGYTF. The CDR3 nucleotides read TGTGCCAGCAGCTTGGGGGACAGGATTAACTATGGCTACACCTTC.

This clone was detected a few times. The V call is TRBV5-1, the J call TRBJ2-5, with 8 bases matching TRBD2. The CDR3 is made up of 16 amino acids. V lost 3 bases to trimming and J lost 1 base; unmatched junction nucleotides: 8. The V gene's germline CDR1 is SGHRS and CDR2 YFSETQ. CDR3 DNA: TGCGCCAGCAGCTCGGACGGGGCGGGGGGCCAAGAGACCCAGTACTTC. Translating gives CASSSDGAGGQETQYF.

The chain carries TRBV18 and TRBJ2-1; D is unresolved. V dropped 4 bases and J dropped 4 bases, with 17 bases sitting between them. This CDR3 is 16 amino acids long. CDR1 and CDR2 from the germline V gene are KGHSH and LQKENI. This CDR3 reads CASSLSRLTQYNEQFF. As DNA, the CDR3 is TGTGCCAGCTCACTTTCCCGGCTGACCCAGTACAATGAGCAGTTCTTC.

The chain recombines TRBV5-4 with TRBJ2-3; no clear D. V was cut by 0 bases and J by 2 bases, with 7 bases left in between. This CDR3 is built from 14 residues. The germline gives CDR1 SGHNT, CDR2 YYREEE (reference sequence). In DNA form, the CDR3 reads TGTGCCAGCAGCTTGGGACCGAACACAGATACGCAGTATTTT. Its translation is CASSLGPNTDTQYF. Looking up the rest from reference TRBV5-4 and TRBJ2-3 gives the full variable domain: ETGVTQSPTHLIKTRGQQVTLRCSSQSGHNTVSWYQQALGQGPQFIFQYYREEENGRGNFPPRFSGLQFPNYSSELNVNALELDDSALYLCASSLGPNTDTQYFGPGTRLTVL.

In nucleotides, the CDR3 is TGTGCCAGCAGTTACCTCCAGGGGGGAGAGACCCAGTACTTC. It translates to CASSYLQGGETQYF. This chain uses TRBV2 with TRBJ2-5; tentatively, D is TRBD1 (7 bases). Germline values: CDR1 SNHLY, CDR2 FYNNEI. V shed 5 bases and J shed 4 bases, with 14 bases lying between them. This CDR3 is 14 amino acids long.

This chain joins TRBV7-9 and TRBJ2-5; D is perhaps TRBD1 (6 bases). The CDR3 loop spans 14 amino acids. Germline loops: CDR1 SEHNR, CDR2 FQNEAQ (reference sequence). V shed 4 bases and J shed 0 bases, with 9 bases lying between them. The DNA for the CDR3 is TGTGCCAGCAGCTCCTACAGGGACCAAGAGACCCAGTACTTC. Amino acid sequence: CASSSYRDQETQYF.

This chain connects TRBV19 to TRBJ1-2, with D maybe TRBD1 (6 bases). Germline CDR1 is LNHDA and CDR2 is SQIVND (reference sequence). CDR3 length: 14 residues. V dropped 6 bases and J dropped 2 bases, with 13 bases sitting between them. The CDR3 loop is CASRRETGNYGYTF. CDR3 coding DNA: TGTGCCAGTAGGCGAGAAACAGGGAACTATGGCTACACCTTC.

The J gene is TRBJ1-2, the V gene TRBV11-2; 7 bases align to TRBD1. Trimming removed 5 bases from V and 9 bases from J; junction bases left unmatched: 9. The CDR3 contains 13 residues. Germline-derived CDR1 and CDR2 are SGHAT and FQNNGV. CDR3: CASSPRQGFSYTF. CDR3 bases: TGTGCCAGCAGCCCCCGACAGGGTTTTAGCTACACCTTC.

V gene TRBV14 combines with J gene TRBJ2-3, with D unresolved. CDR3 size: 15 residues. Trimming left V 4 bases short and J 0 bases short, with 11 bases between. The germline V gene encodes CDR1 SGHDN and CDR2 FVKESK. For the CDR3, the DNA is TGTGCCAGCAGCCGCTTCGACGGCAGCACAGATACGCAGTATTTT. This sequence encodes CASSRFDGSTDTQYF.

V gene TRBV6-1 combines with J gene TRBJ2-5; D not certain. The germline V gene encodes CDR1 MNHNS and CDR2 SASEGT. V dropped 3 bases and J dropped 4 bases, with 12 bases sitting between them. The CDR3 has 14 residues. The CDR3 here is CASSDGVATETQYF. The CDR3 DNA reads as TGTGCCAGCAGTGATGGAGTAGCTACAGAGACCCAGTACTTC.